This TCR beta chain originates from a study of technical replicates of blood from a handful of donors. This CDR3 has 15 residues. The germline V gene encodes CDR1 MNHEY and CDR2 SMNVEV (reference sequence). V shed 5 bases and J shed 2 bases, with 16 bases lying between them. Libraries were prepared by immunoSEQ multiplex PCR; TCRdb keeps only in-frame clonotypes and omits some of them. The table shows 75,000 to 85,000 clones, with about 94% occurring only once. The chain has TRBV27 and TRBJ2-7; possible D gene TRBD1, 6 bases. Sequenced input: T cells isolated from PBMCs. The source is a human donor in good health. The CDR3 DNA reads TGTGCCAGCAGTACGCCTGGACAGTTCACCTACGAGCAGTACTTC. It codes for CASSTPGQFTYEQYF.